The 19 T cell receptor beta chains below were found in one sample sequenced in a study of long-term antiretroviral therapy in people with HIV. An immunoSEQ assay, version v3.0, was performed at survey level. Assay used: immunoSEQ multiplex PCR; TCRdb lists only in-frame clones, some missing. The data hold 30,000 to 50,000 clones, with around 85% observed a single time. This specimen consisted of unsorted PBMCs, obtained 1.2 years after starting antiretroviral therapy. The receptors were gathered from a woman between 45 and 65 years old with HIV.

This sequence joins TRBV5-6 and TRBJ1-1; unclear D gene. V lost 4 bases to trimming and J lost 0 bases, with 16 bases between them. Germline assignment: CDR1 SGHDT and CDR2 YYEEEE. The length of the CDR3 is 16 residues. This chain's CDR3 is CASSGWRTALNTEAFF. For the CDR3, the DNA is TGTGCCAGCAGCGGGTGGCGGACTGCTCTGAACACTGAAGCTTTCTTT.

The genes are TRBV15 and TRBJ1-4, with 7 bases that match TRBD1. V was clipped by 4 bases and J by 3 bases; unmatched bases: 5. In germline, CDR1 is LNHNV, CDR2 YYDKDF (reference sequence). CDR3 size: 15 residues. The CDR3 region has the DNA TGTGCCACCAGCAACCTTGACAGGGCTAATGAAAAACTGTTTTTT. Translation gives CATSNLDRANEKLFF.

J is TRBJ1-1 and V is TRBV7-9, with 7 bases aligning to TRBD1. After removal of 5 bases from V and 5 bases from J, the junction contained 20 bases not matched to a gene. The V gene's germline CDR1 is SEHNR and CDR2 FQNEAQ (reference sequence). CDR3 length: 18 amino acids. CDR3 in amino acids: CASSRSYQSGQRDTEAFF. The CDR3 DNA reads TGTGCCAGCAGCCGATCATACCAATCGGGACAGAGGGATACTGAAGCTTTCTTT. Combining the CDR3 with reference TRBV7-9 and TRBJ1-1 gives the whole variable domain DTGVSQNPRHKITKRGQNVTFRCDPISEHNRLYWYRQTLGQGPEFLTYFQNEAQLEKSRLLSDRFSAERPKGSFSTLEIQRTEQGDSAMYLCASSRSYQSGQRDTEAFFGQGTRLTVV.

The V call is TRBV19, the J call TRBJ2-3; 11 positions match TRBD2. V lost 5 bases and J lost 0; bases outside the gene matches: 4. The CDR3 loop spans 16 amino acids. Per the germline V gene, CDR1 is LNHDA and CDR2 is SQIVND (reference sequence). The DNA of the CDR3 is TGTGCCAGTAGTTCTCGACTAGCGGGGAGCACAGATACGCAGTATTTT. As protein: CASSSRLAGSTDTQYF.

This sequence joins TRBV19 and TRBJ1-1; 8 bases align to TRBD1. Looked up from germline, CDR1 is LNHDA and CDR2 is SQIVND (reference sequence). This CDR3 has 15 residues. V gave up 5 bases and J gave up 10 bases; unmatched junction bases: 15. The CDR3 sequence is CASSPRDRQGIGAFF. The CDR3 DNA follows: TGTGCCAGTAGTCCCCGGGACAGGCAGGGGATTGGAGCTTTCTTT.

The chain is built from TRBV6-6 and TRBJ1-1; 8 bases match TRBD1. Germline V lookup: CDR1 MNHNY, CDR2 SVGAGI (reference sequence). This CDR3 has 15 residues. J was trimmed by 1 base and V by 6 bases; bases with no gene match: 7. The CDR3 region has the DNA TGTGCCAGCAGGACAGGGGTCCAACAGAACACTGAAGCTTTCTTT. This sequence encodes CASRTGVQQNTEAFF.

This clone has a handful of counts. The chain combines TRBV6-1 with TRBJ1-2; D remains unclear. The CDR3 has 12 residues. Germline V lookup: CDR1 MNHNS, CDR2 SASEGT. V was shortened by 5 bases and J by 0 bases, with 4 bases between the two germline ends. DNA of the CDR3: TGTGCCAGCAGTACGGCTAACTATGGCTACACCTTC. Translation: CASSTANYGYTF.

As for this clone: Other DNA sequences of this sample code for an identical CDR3. This chain uses TRBV11-3 with TRBJ2-7, with D possibly matching TRBD2 (5 bases). Trimming left V 2 bases short and J 4 bases short, with 9 bases between. CDR1 and CDR2 from the germline V gene are SGHNT and YENEEA. The CDR3 spans 13 residues. The CDR3, as DNA: TGTGCCAGCAGCTTACCGGGATCTTACGAGCAGTACTTC. This sequence encodes CASSLPGSYEQYF.

The DNA of the CDR3 is TGTGCCAGCAGTGAACGAGGGAATACCGGGGAGCTGTTTTTT. Encoded protein: CASSERGNTGELFF. The genes are TRBV2 and TRBJ2-2; tentatively, D is TRBD2 (5 bases). The CDR3 runs 14 residues. Trimming stripped 2 bases from V and 5 bases from J, with 9 bases between. Germline lookup yields CDR1 SNHLY and CDR2 FYNNEI.

The table lists this clone with a few counts. The chain joins TRBV5-6 to TRBJ1-3; 7 bases are shared with TRBD1. The CDR3 extends over 16 amino acids. With 2 bases clipped from V and 4 bases from J, the junction kept 9 bases outside the gene matches. Germline V gene data show CDR1 as SGHDT and CDR2 as YYEEEE. The CDR3 spells CASSFFGTAAGNTIYF. For the CDR3, the DNA is TGTGCCAGCAGCTTCTTTGGGACAGCAGCGGGAAACACCATATATTTT.

CDR3 nucleotide sequence: TGTGCCAGCAGCCCCGGGGGTAACACTGAAGCTTTCTTT. Translated: CASSPGGNTEAFF. The chain employs TRBV7-3 and TRBJ1-1; D might be TRBD1 (5 bases). The CDR3 covers 13 residues. The germline V and J ends were trimmed by 5 bases and 2 bases, with 9 bases remaining between them. CDR1 SGHTA and CDR2 FQGTGA come from the germline V gene.

The chain joins TRBV7-2 to TRBJ1-2; D gene unclear. Germline V gene lookup returns CDR1 SGHTA and CDR2 FQGNSA. There are 13 residues in the CDR3. V was clipped by 0 bases and J by 6 bases, with 8 bases between them. The CDR3 loop reads CASSLAAGNGYTF. CDR3 coding DNA: TGTGCCAGCAGCTTAGCAGCAGGAAATGGCTACACCTTC.

The chain couples TRBV4-3 to TRBJ2-4; D possibly uses TRBD1 or TRBD2 (5 bases each). The CDR3 length is 16 residues. Trimming cost V 0 bases and J 0 bases, with 9 bases left between them. Germline values: CDR1 LGHNA, CDR2 YSLEER. The CDR3 nucleotides are TGCGCCAGCAGCCAAGAGGGGGTCTTAGCCAAAAACATTCAGTACTTC. Its translation: CASSQEGVLAKNIQYF.

J is TRBJ1-2 and V is TRBV2; maybe TRBD1 (6 bases). The germline V and J ends were trimmed by 4 bases and 7 bases, with 13 bases remaining between them. Germline lookup yields CDR1 SNHLY and CDR2 FYNNEI. The CDR3 loop spans 13 amino acids. CDR3 in DNA: TGTGCCAGCAGTGTCAGGGGTAGTCGTGGCTACACCTTC. It is translated as CASSVRGSRGYTF.

The table lists this clone with a count of one. The CDR3 DNA follows: TGTGCCATCAGTGAGTCGAGAGGGGTCTATGGCTACACCTTC. It is translated as CAISESRGVYGYTF. V and J are TRBV10-3 and TRBJ1-2, with a possible D match to TRBD1 (5 bases). V was pared by 0 bases and J by 4 bases, with 9 bases between. Germline CDR1 and CDR2: ENHRY and SYGVKD. CDR3 length: 14 residues.

V is TRBV5-1 and J is TRBJ2-7, with D unresolved. Germline loops: CDR1 SGHRS, CDR2 YFSETQ. This CDR3 comprises 14 residues. Trimming left V 4 bases short and J 5 bases short, with 16 bases between. This CDR3 is CASSLLVTRDEQYF. DNA for the CDR3: TGCGCCAGCAGCCTTTTGGTGACCCGGGACGAGCAGTACTTC.

The rearrangement links TRBV5-1 to TRBJ1-1; D unclear. V shed 7 bases and J shed 3 bases, with 16 bases lying between them. Germline CDR1 is SGHRS and CDR2 is YFSETQ. This CDR3 comprises 14 residues. The CDR3 coding sequence is TGCGCCAGCCGACTACGGGGTACGGACACTGAAGCTTTCTTT. This codes for CASRLRGTDTEAFF. The full variable domain, in which reference TRBV5-1 and TRBJ1-1 provide the parts outside the CDR3, is KAGVTQTPRYLIKTRGQQVTLSCSPISGHRSVSWYQQTPGQGLQFLFEYFSETQRNKGNFPGRFSGRQFSNSRSEMNVSTLELGDSALYLCASRLRGTDTEAFFGQGTRLTVV.

The chain couples TRBV7-9 to TRBJ1-6; D unresolved. Germline lookup yields CDR1 SEHNR and CDR2 FQNEAQ (reference sequence). There are 15 residues in the CDR3. The V gene lost 3 bases and the J gene lost 8 bases, with 14 bases spanning the gap. Here the CDR3 reads CASSLGGLLDSPLHF. DNA for the CDR3: TGTGCCAGCAGCTTGGGCGGGTTACTGGATTCACCCCTCCACTTT.

This clone was found a few times. The chain is built from TRBV30 and TRBJ1-2; 7 bases align to TRBD1. The CDR3 extends over 16 amino acids. Per the germline V gene, CDR1 is GTSNPN and CDR2 is SVGIG (reference sequence). Trimming at V came to 4 bases and at J to 1 base, leaving 12 bases not matched to a gene. This CDR3 is CAWTQAGQGVNYGYTF. Written as DNA, the CDR3 is TGTGCCTGGACCCAAGCAGGGCAGGGGGTTAACTATGGCTACACCTTC.